The source of this T cell receptor (beta chain) is a study of beta chain features in type 1 diabetes. Via CD45RO/CCR7/CD25/CD127/CD95/CD27, cells of the CD4+ naive, central memory, regulatory and stem cell-like memory subsets were sorted. Study-wide results and caveats: High TCR expression in some cells could lead to their over-representation in cDNA sequencing. Diminished insertions and augmented deletions at VDJ junctions characterized type 1 diabetes patients. Moderate but significant shortening of TCRB CDR3s was recorded in all four CD4+ subsets from Type 1 diabetes patients.

This clone occurred a few times. Its antigen remains unknown. The study reverse transcribed the entire isolated RNA, so it sequenced expressed TCRB transcripts. Sequencing used immunoSEQ multiplex PCR; TCRdb keeps in-frame clones, though not all of them. The sample consists of around 240,000 clones, 9.6% of them appearing once. V gave up 5 bases and J gave up 7 bases; unmatched junction bases: 14. CDR1 is SGHTA, CDR2 FQGNSA, per germline. The CDR3 has 16 residues. The source material was naive CD4+ T cells from blood. The chain joins TRBV7-2 to TRBJ2-1; 7 bases are a match to TRBD2. This TCR was recovered from a young woman in good health. This CDR3 is CASSLGVGRERNEQFF. CDR3 DNA sequence: TGTGCCAGCAGCCTAGGGGTCGGGCGGGAGAGGAATGAGCAGTTCTTC.